There are a few counts of the clone carrying this T cell receptor beta chain. Trimming shortened V by 3 bases and J by 6 bases, and 9 bases separated the two germline ends. This CDR3 comprises 12 residues. Germline V gene lookup returns CDR1 SNHLY and CDR2 FYNNEI. The sample is drawn from a study of blood T cell repertoires in COVID-19. Per the original data handling: Counts of nucleated cells, estimated from reference gene primer amplification, were obtained. Sequencing used immunoSEQ multiplex PCR; TCRdb keeps in-frame clones, though not all of them. The V and J calls and the clone size are those of that table, but D and trimming were determined from the DNA. The table shows 110,000 to 150,000 clones, with more than 75% occurring only once.

The chain links TRBV2 to TRBJ2-7, with D maybe TRBD2 (5 bases). This receptor was obtained from a woman older than 75 with acute or convalescent COVID-19. The specimen was peripheral blood. The CDR3 DNA sequence: TGTGCCAGCAGTGACCCGGGGAGCGAGCAGTACTTC. It translates to CASSDPGSEQYF.